This T cell receptor (beta chain) was sequenced during a study of CD8+CD57+ T cells in acquired aplastic anemia. Genomic DNA served as template for TCR beta VDJ and CDR3 profiling. Each CDR3 protein is one row after TCRdb ran MiXCR on the reads. The repertoire holds 150,000 to 200,000 distinct CDR3 sequences, with around half as singletons. V was pared by 12 bases and J by 1 base, with 9 bases of the junction left unmatched. Germline V CDR1 and CDR2: KGHDR, SFDVKD. This CDR3 contains 15 residues. The authors sequenced patients whose flow cytometry had shown CD8+CD57+ cell expansion. The receptor was derived from a human donor with aplastic anemia. The sequencing sample was made of sorted CD4+, CD8+, or CD8+CD57+ T cells (not recorded which) from PBMCs. The chain uses TRBV24-1 and TRBJ2-3; 10 bases line up with TRBD2. CDR3 coding DNA: TGTGCCGCGGGGCCAGGGACTAGCGGCACAGATACGCAGTATTTT. It encodes CAAGPGTSGTDTQYF.